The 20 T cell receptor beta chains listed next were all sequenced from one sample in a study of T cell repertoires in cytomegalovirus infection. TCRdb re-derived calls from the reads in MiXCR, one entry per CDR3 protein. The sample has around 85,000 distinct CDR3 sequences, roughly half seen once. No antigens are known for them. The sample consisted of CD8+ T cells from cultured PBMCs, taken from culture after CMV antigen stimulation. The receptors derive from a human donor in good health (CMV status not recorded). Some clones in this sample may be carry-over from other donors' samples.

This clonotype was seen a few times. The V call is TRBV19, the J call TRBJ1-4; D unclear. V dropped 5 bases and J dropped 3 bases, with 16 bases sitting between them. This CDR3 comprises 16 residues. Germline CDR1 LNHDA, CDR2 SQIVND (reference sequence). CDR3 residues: CASSQPGYDANEKLFF. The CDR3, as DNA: TGTGCCAGTAGTCAACCCGGGTATGACGCTAATGAAAAACTGTTTTTT.

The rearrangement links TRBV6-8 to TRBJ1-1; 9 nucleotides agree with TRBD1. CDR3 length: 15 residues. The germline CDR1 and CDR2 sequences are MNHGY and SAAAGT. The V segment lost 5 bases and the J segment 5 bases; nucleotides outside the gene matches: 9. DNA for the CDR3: TGTGCCAGCAGTAAGTTCGGACAGGGGAGGACTGAAGCTTTCTTT. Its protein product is CASSKFGQGRTEAFF.

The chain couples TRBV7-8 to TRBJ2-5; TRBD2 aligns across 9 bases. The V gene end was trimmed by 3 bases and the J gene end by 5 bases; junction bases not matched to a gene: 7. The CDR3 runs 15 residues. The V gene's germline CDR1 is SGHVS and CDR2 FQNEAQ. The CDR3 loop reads CASSLRAGGVETQYF. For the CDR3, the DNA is TGTGCCAGCAGCTTGAGGGCGGGAGGGGTGGAGACCCAGTACTTC.

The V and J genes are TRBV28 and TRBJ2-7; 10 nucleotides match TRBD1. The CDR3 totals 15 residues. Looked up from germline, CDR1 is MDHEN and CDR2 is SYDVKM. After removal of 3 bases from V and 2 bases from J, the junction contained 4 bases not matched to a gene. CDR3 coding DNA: TGTGCCAGCAGTTTGACAGGGGGCTTCGCCTACGAGCAGTACTTC. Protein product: CASSLTGGFAYEQYF. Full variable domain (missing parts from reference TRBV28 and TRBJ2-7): DVKVTQSSRYLVKRTGEKVFLECVQDMDHENMFWYRQDPGLGLRLIYFSYDVKMKEKGDIPEGYSVSREKKERFSLILESASTNQTSMYLCASSLTGGFAYEQYFGPGTRLTVT.

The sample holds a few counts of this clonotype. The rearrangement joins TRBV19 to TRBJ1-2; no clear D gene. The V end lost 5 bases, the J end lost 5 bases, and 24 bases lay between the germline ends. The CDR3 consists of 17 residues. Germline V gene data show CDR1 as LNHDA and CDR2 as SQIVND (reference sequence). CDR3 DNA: TGTGCCAGTAGTTCCCGCTCCCGGACGCCTCACCGTTATGGCTACACCTTC. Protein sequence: CASSSRSRTPHRYGYTF.

The CDR3 sequence is CASSAGLAGEALYEQYF. The CDR3 DNA follows: TGTGCCAGCAGCGCAGGACTAGCGGGAGAGGCTCTCTACGAGCAGTACTTC. V and J are TRBV7-6 and TRBJ2-7; TRBD2 aligns across 13 bases. The CDR3 is 17 residues long. Looked up from germline, CDR1 is SGHVS and CDR2 is FNYEAQ. V lost 5 bases and J lost 3; bases outside the gene matches: 10.

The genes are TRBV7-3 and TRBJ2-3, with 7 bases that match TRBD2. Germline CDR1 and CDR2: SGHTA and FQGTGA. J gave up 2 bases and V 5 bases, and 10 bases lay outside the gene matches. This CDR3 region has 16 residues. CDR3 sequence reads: CASSPHPGLNTDTQYF. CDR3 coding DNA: TGTGCCAGCAGCCCCCACCCGGGACTAAACACAGATACGCAGTATTTT.

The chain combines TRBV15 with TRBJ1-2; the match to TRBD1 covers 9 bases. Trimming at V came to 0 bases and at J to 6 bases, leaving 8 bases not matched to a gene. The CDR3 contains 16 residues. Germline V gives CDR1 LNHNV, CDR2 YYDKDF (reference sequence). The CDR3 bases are TGTGCCACCAGCAGAGATCGGGACAGGGTTTTGGATGGCTACACCTTC. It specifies CATSRDRDRVLDGYTF. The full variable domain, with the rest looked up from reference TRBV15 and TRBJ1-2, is DAMVIQNPRYQVTQFGKPVTLSCSQTLNHNVMYWYQQKSSQAPKLLFHYYDKDFNNEADTPDNFQSRRPNTSFCFLDIRSPGLGDTAMYLCATSRDRDRVLDGYTFGSGTRLTVV.

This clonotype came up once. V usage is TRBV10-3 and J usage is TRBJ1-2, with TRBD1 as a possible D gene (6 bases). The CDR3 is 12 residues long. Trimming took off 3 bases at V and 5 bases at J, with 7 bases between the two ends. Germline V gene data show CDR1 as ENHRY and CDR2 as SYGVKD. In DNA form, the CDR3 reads TGTGCCATCAGTGAAACAGGGTATGGCTACACCTTC. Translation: CAISETGYGYTF.

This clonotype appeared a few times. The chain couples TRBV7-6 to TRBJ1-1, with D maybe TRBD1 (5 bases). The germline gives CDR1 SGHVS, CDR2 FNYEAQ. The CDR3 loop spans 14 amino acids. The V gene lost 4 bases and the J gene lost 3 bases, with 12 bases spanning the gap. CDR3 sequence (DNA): TGTGCCAGCAGCTCGGGGACCGGGGACACTGAAGCTTTCTTT. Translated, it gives CASSSGTGDTEAFF. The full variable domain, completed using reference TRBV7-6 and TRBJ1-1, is GAGVSQSPRYKVTKRGQDVALRCDPISGHVSLYWYRQALGQGPEFLTYFNYEAQQDKSGLPNDRFSAERPEGSISTLTIQRTEQRDSAMYRCASSSGTGDTEAFFGQGTRLTVV.

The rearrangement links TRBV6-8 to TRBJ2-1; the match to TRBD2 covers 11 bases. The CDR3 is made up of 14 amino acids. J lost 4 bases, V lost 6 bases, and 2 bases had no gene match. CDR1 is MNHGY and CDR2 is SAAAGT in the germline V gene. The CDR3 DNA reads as TGTGCCAGCAGGGGGACTAGCGGATACAATGAGCAGTTCTTC. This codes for CASRGTSGYNEQFF.

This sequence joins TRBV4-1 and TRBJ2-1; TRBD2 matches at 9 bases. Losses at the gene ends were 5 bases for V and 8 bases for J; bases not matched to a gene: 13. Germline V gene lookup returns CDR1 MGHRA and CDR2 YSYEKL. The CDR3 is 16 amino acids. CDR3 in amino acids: CASSGRPAGGLDEQFF. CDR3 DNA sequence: TGCGCCAGCAGCGGCCGCCCAGCGGGAGGCCTCGATGAGCAGTTCTTC.

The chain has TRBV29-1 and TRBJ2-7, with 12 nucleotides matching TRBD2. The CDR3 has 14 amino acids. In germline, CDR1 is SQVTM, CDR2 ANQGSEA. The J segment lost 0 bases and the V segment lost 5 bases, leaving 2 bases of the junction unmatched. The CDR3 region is CSVPSGRASYEQYF. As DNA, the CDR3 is TGCAGCGTTCCTAGCGGGAGGGCCTCCTACGAGCAGTACTTC.

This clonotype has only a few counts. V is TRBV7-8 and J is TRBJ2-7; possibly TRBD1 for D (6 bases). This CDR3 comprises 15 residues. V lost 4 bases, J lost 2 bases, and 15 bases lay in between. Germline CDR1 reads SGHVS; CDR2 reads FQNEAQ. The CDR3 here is CASSSEQGFTYEQYF. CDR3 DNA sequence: TGTGCCAGCAGCTCAGAACAGGGATTTACCTACGAGCAGTACTTC.

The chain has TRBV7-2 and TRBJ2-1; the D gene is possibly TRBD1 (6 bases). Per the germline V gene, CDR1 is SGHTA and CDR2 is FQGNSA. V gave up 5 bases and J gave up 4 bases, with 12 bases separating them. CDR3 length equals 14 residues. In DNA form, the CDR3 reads TGTGCCAGCAGCGCCAGGGGATATTACAATGAGCAGTTCTTC. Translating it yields CASSARGYYNEQFF.

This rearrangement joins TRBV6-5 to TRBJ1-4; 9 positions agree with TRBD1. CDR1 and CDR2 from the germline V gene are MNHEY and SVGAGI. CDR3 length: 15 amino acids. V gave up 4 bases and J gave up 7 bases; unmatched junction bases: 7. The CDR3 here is CASSWAGTGSEKLFF. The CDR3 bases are TGTGCCAGCAGTTGGGCCGGGACAGGGTCTGAAAAACTGTTTTTT.

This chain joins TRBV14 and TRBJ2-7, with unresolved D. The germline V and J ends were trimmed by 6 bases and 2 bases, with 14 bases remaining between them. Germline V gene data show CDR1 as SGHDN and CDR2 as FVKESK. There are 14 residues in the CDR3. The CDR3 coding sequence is TGTGCCAGCAGTCAAAGACTGGATCCCTACGAGCAGTACTTC. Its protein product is CASSQRLDPYEQYF. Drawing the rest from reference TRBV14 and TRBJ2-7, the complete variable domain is EAGVTQFPSHSVIEKGQTVTLRCDPISGHDNLYWYRRVMGKEIKFLLHFVKESKQDESGMPNNRFLAERTGGTYSTLKVQPAELEDSGVYFCASSQRLDPYEQYFGPGTRLTVT.

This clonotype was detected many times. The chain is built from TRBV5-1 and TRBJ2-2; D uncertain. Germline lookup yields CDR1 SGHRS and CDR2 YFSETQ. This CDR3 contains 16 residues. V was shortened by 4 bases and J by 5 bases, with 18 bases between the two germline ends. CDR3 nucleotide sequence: TGCGCCAGCAGCCCTCGGACCTCCCTTGGTACCGGGGAGCTGTTTTTT. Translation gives CASSPRTSLGTGELFF.

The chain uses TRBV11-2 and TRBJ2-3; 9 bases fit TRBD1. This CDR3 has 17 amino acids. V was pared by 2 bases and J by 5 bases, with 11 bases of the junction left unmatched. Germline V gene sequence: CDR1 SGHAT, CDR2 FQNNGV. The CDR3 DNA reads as TGTGCCAGCAGCTTATCCTACTCCCGGGACAGGGAAGATACGCAGTATTTT. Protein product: CASSLSYSRDREDTQYF.

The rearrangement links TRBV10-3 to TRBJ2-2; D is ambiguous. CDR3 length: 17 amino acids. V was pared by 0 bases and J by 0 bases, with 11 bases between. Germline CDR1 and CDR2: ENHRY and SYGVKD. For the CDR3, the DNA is TGTGCCATCAGTGAGTCAATAGGCAGGACGAACACCGGGGAGCTGTTTTTT. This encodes CAISESIGRTNTGELFF.